Presented here are 15 T cell receptor beta chains from one specimen sequenced in a study of T cell responses to AZD1222 COVID-19 vaccine. Data came from immunoSEQ multiplex PCR; TCRdb stores just in-frame clones and leaves some out. The sample shows around 150,000 clones, roughly 84% of them seen only once. Here the sequenced sample was peripheral blood, taken on day 0 of AZD1222 vaccination. The receptors were gathered from an adult in good health.

V and J are TRBV7-2 and TRBJ2-6; 7 bases match TRBD1. The germline gives CDR1 SGHTA, CDR2 FQGNSA. The CDR3 extends over 18 amino acids. J lost 3 bases, V lost 4 bases, and 12 bases had no gene match. The CDR3 protein is CASSSRQGQRSGANVLTF. The CDR3 region has the DNA TGTGCCAGCAGCTCCAGACAGGGCCAGCGAAGTGGGGCCAACGTCCTGACTTTC.

This chain links TRBV5-6 with TRBJ1-6; 7 nucleotides align to TRBD1. The CDR3 has 14 amino acids. The ends lost 4 bases at V and 10 bases at J; junction bases unmatched: 8. Looked up from germline, CDR1 is SGHDT and CDR2 is YYEEEE. The CDR3 coding sequence is TGTGCCAGCAGCCAGACAGGGTTAGGGTCACCCCTCCACTTT. As protein: CASSQTGLGSPLHF.

The chain recombines TRBV29-1 with TRBJ2-3, with D perhaps assigned TRBD1 or TRBD2 (6 bases each). The V gene lost 7 bases and the J gene lost 3 bases, with 14 bases spanning the gap. Germline V lookup: CDR1 SQVTM, CDR2 ANQGSEA. The CDR3 consists of 13 residues. Here the CDR3 reads CSGGGRLTDTQYF. CDR3 DNA: TGCAGCGGTGGGGGGCGCCTTACAGATACGCAGTATTTT.

The chain recombines TRBV28 with TRBJ2-6; 8 bases are shared with TRBD2. J gave up 0 bases and V 6 bases, and 7 bases lay outside the gene matches. Germline V gene lookup returns CDR1 MDHEN and CDR2 SYDVKM. This CDR3 has 17 residues. CDR3: CASRAGGFRSGANVLTF. CDR3 bases: TGTGCCAGCAGGGCGGGGGGCTTTCGCTCTGGGGCCAACGTCCTGACTTTC.

This clone occurred a few times. The chain carries TRBV30 and TRBJ1-2; D is unresolved. This CDR3 comprises 8 residues. In germline, CDR1 is GTSNPN, CDR2 SVGIG (reference sequence). V lost 6 bases and J 6 bases, leaving 2 bases between the germline ends. The CDR3 nucleotides read TGTGCCTGTAATGGCTACACCTTC. It specifies CACNGYTF.

The chain couples TRBV9 to TRBJ2-5; TRBD1 matches 10 bases. Germline CDR1 reads SGDLS; CDR2 reads YYNGEE. This CDR3 spans 16 amino acids. Germline trimming cut 4 bases from V and 5 bases from J; bases unmatched to any gene: 11. For the CDR3, the DNA is TGTGCCAGCAGCCGATCCGGGACAGGGGCAGGGGAGACCCAGTACTTC. Its protein is CASSRSGTGAGETQYF.

The CDR3 region has the DNA TGTGCCAGCAGCTATGGGACCGAGTCACCCCTCCACTTT. This encodes CASSYGTESPLHF. The chain combines TRBV7-9 with TRBJ1-6, with D perhaps TRBD1 (5 bases). Trimming stripped 4 bases from V and 10 bases from J, with 11 bases between. Germline V gene data show CDR1 as SEHNR and CDR2 as FQNEAQ (reference sequence). This CDR3 is built from 13 residues. The full variable domain, with the rest looked up from reference TRBV7-9 and TRBJ1-6, is DTGVSQNPRHKITKRGQNVTFRCDPISEHNRLYWYRQTLGQGPEFLTYFQNEAQLEKSRLLSDRFSAERPKGSFSTLEIQRTEQGDSAMYLCASSYGTESPLHFGNGTRLTVT.

The chain combines TRBV5-1 with TRBJ2-1; 7 positions match TRBD1. The germline CDR1 and CDR2 sequences are SGHRS and YFSETQ. With V trimmed by 4 bases and J by 13 bases, 11 bases remained unmatched. CDR3 size: 13 residues. CDR3 in amino acids: CASSISDRVRQFF. CDR3 coding DNA: TGCGCCAGCAGCATATCAGACAGGGTGAGACAGTTCTTC.

J is TRBJ2-2 and V is TRBV6-5; the match to TRBD1 covers 10 bases. CDR1 is MNHEY, CDR2 SVGAGI, per germline. V was pared by 4 bases and J by 2 bases, with 4 bases of the junction left unmatched. The CDR3 covers 16 residues. CDR3 nucleotide sequence: TGTGCCAGCAGTTCGGGACAGGGGACAAACACCGGGGAGCTGTTTTTT. The encoded protein is CASSSGQGTNTGELFF.

The rearrangement links TRBV6-5 to TRBJ1-2; 9 positions match TRBD1. The germline gives CDR1 MNHEY, CDR2 SVGAGI. With V trimmed by 4 bases and J by 6 bases, 6 bases remained unmatched. This CDR3 contains 14 residues. CDR3 DNA sequence: TGTGCCAGCAGTTCTCACAGGGGGCCGGATGGCTACACCTTC. Translated: CASSSHRGPDGYTF.

The V gene is TRBV28, the J gene TRBJ1-6; D is perhaps TRBD1 (5 bases). The V gene lost 5 bases and the J gene lost 9 bases, with 14 bases spanning the gap. The CDR3 has 14 amino acids. The V gene's germline CDR1 is MDHEN and CDR2 SYDVKM. CDR3 sequence (DNA): TGTGCCAGCAGTCCCCCCTGGGACTCTTCACCCCTCCACTTT. Its protein is CASSPPWDSSPLHF.

The chain uses TRBV3-1 (or the pseudogene TRBV3-2) and TRBJ1-1; no clear D gene. This CDR3 spans 13 amino acids. In germline, CDR1 is LGHDT, CDR2 YNNKEL (reference sequence). V was clipped by 4 bases and J by 3 bases, with 9 bases between them. CDR3 amino acids: CASSPDGYTEAFF. CDR3 nucleotide sequence: TGTGCCAGCAGCCCCGACGGCTACACTGAAGCTTTCTTT.

Comment on this clone: The sample carries other DNA sequences with the same CDR3. The chain combines TRBV28 with TRBJ1-4; D might be TRBD1 (6 bases). The CDR3 contains 15 residues. Per the germline V gene, CDR1 is MDHEN and CDR2 is SYDVKM. The V and J ends lost 2 bases and 2 bases respectively, with 9 bases between them. The CDR3 here is CASSLTGSTNEKLFF. The CDR3 DNA follows: TGTGCCAGCAGTTTAACAGGGTCGACTAATGAAAAACTGTTTTTT.

This clone was observed a single time. The chain uses TRBV10-3 and TRBJ2-3, with 7 positions matching TRBD2. Germline values: CDR1 ENHRY, CDR2 SYGVKD. Germline trimming cut 4 bases from V and 4 bases from J; bases unmatched to any gene: 14. This CDR3 spans 17 amino acids. The CDR3 DNA follows: TGTGCCATCAGTGCGACTAGCCCCATAGCAGGCTCAGATACGCAGTATTTT. It translates to CAISATSPIAGSDTQYF.

This chain connects TRBV28 to TRBJ1-2; D may be TRBD1 (5 bases). V was pared by 8 bases and J by 2 bases, with 12 bases between. Germline V gives CDR1 MDHEN, CDR2 SYDVKM. The CDR3 runs to 13 residues. The CDR3 protein is CASGTGLNYGYTF. CDR3 DNA: TGTGCCAGCGGCACAGGACTGAACTATGGCTACACCTTC.